This TCR beta chain was documented in a study of OX40 agonist ivuxolimab in advanced cancers. Regarding the complete study: The costimulatory receptor OX40 (CD134) was targeted by ivuxolimab, a fully human IgG2 agonistic monoclonal antibody. Intravenous ivuxolimab was administered to patients every 2 weeks at six dose levels: 0.01, 0.1, 0.3, 1.5, 3 and 10 mg/kg. A male proportion of approximately 83% and a mean age of approximately 60 years, ranging from about 23 to 90, were recorded for the dose-escalation cohort. Patients were allowed to have had prior anti-PD-1, anti-PD-L1 or anti-CTLA-4 therapy, and 40% to 45% of the dose-escalation patients had been treated with checkpoint inhibitors. Of the roughly 50 dose-escalation patients, hepatocellular carcinoma was present in roughly 19, melanoma in roughly 15, renal cell carcinoma in 9 and head and neck cancer in 9. The paper covers the monotherapy dose-escalation part of the phase I ivuxolimab trial, which included N of about 50 patients. Partial responses occurred in three dose-escalation patients: two with cutaneous melanoma and one with hepatocellular carcinoma. The purpose of peripheral TCRbeta sequencing was to test whether ivuxolimab changed TCR sequence diversity and led to clonal T-cell expansion.

Findings and caveats that apply to the study as a whole: In the 0.1-3.0 mg/kg groups, partial responders were among the patients with the lowest normalized peripheral clonal expansion, particularly in CD8+ T cells. Low levels of normalized T-cell clonal expansion were also seen in some patients who did not respond. At doses of 0.1 to 3.0 mg/kg, clonal expansion of both CD4+ and CD8+ blood T cells was observed from baseline to week 6. The antigen specificity of the clonally expanded peripheral T cells was not determined. On average, CD8+ T cells showed more expanded clones than CD4+ T cells after ivuxolimab.

Comments on this clone: Its antigen specificity is not known. Within one base of it there is no much larger clone, and no base qualities were kept.

To sequence the TCRbeta CDR3 region, genomic DNA was isolated from the sorted cells. The immunoSEQ Assay was used for sequencing of TCRbeta CDR3 regions. TCRdb retrieved this table from immuneACCESS and kept in-frame rearrangements only. Not all clones are present; in checked studies, unresolved V genes account for under half, and no reason is known for the remainder. The sample contains about 56,000 clones, 75% to 90% of them found a single time. The ten largest clones take up roughly 10% of the sample. The trial excluded patients who had a history of autoimmune disease or who were on systemic immunosuppression. Peripheral blood for TCR sequencing was drawn from every dose cohort at baseline, at cycle 4 day 1 and at cycle 7 day 1. The samples were taken from a phase I, first-in-human, multicenter, open-label dose-escalation trial of ivuxolimab. Adults with locally advanced or metastatic melanoma, renal cell, hepatocellular, or head and neck squamous cell carcinoma were enrolled in the trial. Before TCR sequencing, CD4+ T cells and CD8+ T cells from peripheral blood were sorted into separate populations.

Including cysteine and phenylalanine, the CDR3 has 14 amino acids. Only the CDR3 DNA stays, 42 bases, in frame from base 1. Per the germline V gene, SNHLY is the CDR1 and FYNNEI is the CDR2. Germline trimming: 6 bases from V, 5 bases from J; junction bases outside gene matches: 8. Material: CD4+ or CD8+ T cells sorted from blood, obtained in a trial of the OX40 agonist ivuxolimab. This TCR came from an adult with an advanced solid tumor such as melanoma, head and neck, liver or kidney cancer. The rearrangement joined TRBV2 to TRBJ1-1; 8 central bases correspond to TRBD1. The DNA sequence is TGTGCCAGCAGCATGGCAGGGGGCTCAACTGAAGCTTTCTTT. This sequence encodes CASSMAGGSTEAFF. The full variable domain, with segments outside the CDR3 supplied by the reference TRBV2 and TRBJ1-1 proteins, appears as EPEVTQTPSHQVTQMGQEVILRCVPISNHLYFYWYRQILGQKVEFLVSFYNNEISEKSEIFDDQFSVERPDGSNFTLKIRSTKLEDSAMYFCASSMAGGSTEAFFGQGTRLTVV.